This T cell receptor (beta chain) came from a study of T cell responses to AZD1222 COVID-19 vaccine. Study-level results: Reports say nearly half of spike-specific TCRs go after unmutated variant regions. Following two doses of AZD1222, Spike-specific TCR breadth and depth rose. Spike regions recognized by vaccine-associated CD4 TCRs spanned the protein, led by 160-218 and 743-854.

This clone was seen only once. Its antigen is as yet unknown. V was pared by 6 bases and J by 1 base, with 7 bases between. CDR1 and CDR2 from the germline V gene are SGDLS and YYNGEE. The CDR3 totals 12 residues. The study pooled second doses at about 4 or about 12 weeks. Data came from immunoSEQ multiplex PCR; TCRdb stores just in-frame clones and leaves some out. The table includes 100,000 to 150,000 clones, approximately 91% detected once. The chain joins TRBV9 to TRBJ1-2; D is unclear. The receptor's source is an adult who received the AZD1222 COVID-19 vaccine. Specimen: peripheral blood, collected 28 days after the second AZD1222 dose. DNA of the CDR3: TGTGCCAGCAACGCAGTTAACTATGGCTACACCTTC. It specifies CASNAVNYGYTF.